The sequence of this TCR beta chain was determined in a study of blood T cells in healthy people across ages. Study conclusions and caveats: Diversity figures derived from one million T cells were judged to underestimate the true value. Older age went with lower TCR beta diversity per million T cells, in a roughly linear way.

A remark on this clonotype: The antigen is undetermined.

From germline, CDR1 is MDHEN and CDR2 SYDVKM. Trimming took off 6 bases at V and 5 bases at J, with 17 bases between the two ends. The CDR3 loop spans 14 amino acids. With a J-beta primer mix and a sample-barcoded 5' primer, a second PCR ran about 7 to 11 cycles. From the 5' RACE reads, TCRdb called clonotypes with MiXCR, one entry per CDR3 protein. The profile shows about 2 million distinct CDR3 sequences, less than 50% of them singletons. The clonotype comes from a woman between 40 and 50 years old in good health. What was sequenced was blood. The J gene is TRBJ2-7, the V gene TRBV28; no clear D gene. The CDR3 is CASSPRSTKDEQYF. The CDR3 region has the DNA TGTGCCAGCAGCCCCCGGAGTACTAAGGACGAGCAGTACTTC.